Presented here are 24 T cell receptor beta chains from one specimen sequenced in a study of T cells after yellow fever vaccination. MiXCR, run by TCRdb on the 5' RACE reads, gives a single entry per CDR3 protein. The sample contains some 320,000 distinct CDR3 sequences, about 11% of which appear only once. The sample in question was CD4+ T cells sorted from PBMCs, obtained 45 days after the yellow fever booster vaccination. Source of these receptors: a young man who received the YFV17D yellow fever vaccine.

The sample holds one count of this clonotype. J is TRBJ2-7 and V is TRBV7-9; a weak D match, TRBD1 (5 bases). This CDR3 comprises 14 residues. V lost 2 bases to trimming and J lost 1 base, with 9 bases between them. Germline V lookup: CDR1 SEHNR, CDR2 FQNEAQ (reference sequence). CDR3 in DNA: TGTGCCAGCAGCTTACAGCAGGGTTCCTACGAGCAGTACGTC. Translated, it gives CASSLQQGSYEQYV.

This clonotype has a count of ten or more. The V call is TRBV9, the J call TRBJ2-7; 12 bases are shared with TRBD1. V lost 3 bases and J lost 7; bases outside the gene matches: 8. The germline CDR1 and CDR2 sequences are SGDLS and YYNGEE. The CDR3 contains 15 residues. The CDR3 loop is CASSARDRGREEQYF. The CDR3 nucleotides read TGTGCCAGCAGCGCGCGGGACAGGGGGCGCGAAGAGCAGTACTTC.

This clonotype was detected only a few times. This chain connects TRBV18 to TRBJ1-5, with TRBD1 matching over 10 bases. The length of the CDR3 is 15 residues. In germline, CDR1 is KGHSH, CDR2 LQKENI. The V segment lost 6 bases and the J segment 5 bases; nucleotides outside the gene matches: 7. The CDR3 nucleotides are TGTGCCAGCTCCCCCGGGACAGGGGCGGATCAGCCCCAGCATTTT. It yields the protein CASSPGTGADQPQHF.

The chain couples TRBV19 to TRBJ1-5; D remains ambiguous. Between the trimmed V and J ends, which lost 9 bases and 0 bases, there was a span of 12 bases. Germline CDR1 is LNHDA and CDR2 is SQIVND (reference sequence). The CDR3 runs 14 residues. CDR3 coding DNA: TGTGCCAGCGCGGATTGGAGTAGCAATCAGCCCCAGCATTTT. Its protein product is CASADWSSNQPQHF.

This chain joins TRBV24-1 and TRBJ2-1; possible D gene TRBD2, 6 bases. CDR3 length: 16 amino acids. Trimming stripped 3 bases from V and 7 bases from J, with 18 bases between. The V gene's germline CDR1 is KGHDR and CDR2 SFDVKD. CDR3 sequence reads: CATSDPNSRGSNEQFF. The CDR3 DNA is TGTGCCACCAGTGATCCTAACTCCCGGGGGTCTAATGAGCAGTTCTTC.

This chain uses TRBV24-1 with TRBJ1-4; 9 nucleotides align to TRBD1. Trimming at V came to 4 bases and at J to 7 bases, leaving 6 bases not matched to a gene. This CDR3 has 15 residues. The germline V gene has CDR1 KGHDR and CDR2 SFDVKD. The CDR3 coding sequence is TGTGCCACCAGTGAAAACAGGGGGCTCGGTGAAAAACTGTTTTTT. This gives the protein CATSENRGLGEKLFF.

The chain is built from TRBV7-2 and TRBJ1-5, with 8 bases that match TRBD1. This CDR3 comprises 14 residues. V lost 4 bases to trimming and J lost 5 bases; unmatched junction nucleotides: 4. Germline CDR1 and CDR2: SGHTA and FQGNSA. CDR3 sequence reads: CASSSQGVDQPQHF. In nucleotides, the CDR3 is TGTGCCAGCAGCTCACAGGGGGTGGATCAGCCCCAGCATTTT.

The table lists this clonotype with a few counts. The CDR3 sequence: CASSWGLEEETQYF. In DNA form, the CDR3 reads TGTGCCAGCAGCTGGGGACTGGAGGAAGAGACCCAGTACTTC. The chain couples TRBV5-4 to TRBJ2-5, with D perhaps matching TRBD2 (6 bases). The CDR3 loop spans 14 amino acids. Trimming cost V 3 bases and J 3 bases, with 12 bases left between them. Per germline, CDR1 SGHNT and CDR2 YYREEE (reference sequence).

CDR3 sequence (DNA): TGTGCCAGCAGCCCTAGCCTGGCCGGGGAGCTGTTTTTT. Translated, it gives CASSPSLAGELFF. This chain connects TRBV3-1 to TRBJ2-2, with D maybe TRBD2 (5 bases). Germline-derived CDR1 and CDR2 are LGHDT and YNNKEL (reference sequence). Between the trimmed V and J ends, which lost 4 bases and 6 bases, there was a span of 9 bases. The CDR3 loop spans 13 amino acids.

This clonotype was recorded many times. This chain joins TRBV6-5 and TRBJ2-1; D possibly uses TRBD1 or TRBD2 (6 bases each). CDR1 and CDR2 (germline): MNHEY, SVGAGI. The CDR3 is 15 residues long. V dropped 3 bases and J dropped 11 bases, with 20 bases sitting between them. The CDR3 DNA sequence: TGTGCCAGCAGTTATGGTCTTTCTGGGGGGCCTCAGCAGTTCTTC. It encodes CASSYGLSGGPQQFF.

This clonotype turned up a few times. This sequence joins TRBV28 and TRBJ1-2; maybe TRBD1 (5 bases). This CDR3 has 12 amino acids. CDR1 is MDHEN and CDR2 is SYDVKM in the germline V gene. V dropped 7 bases and J dropped 8 bases, with 14 bases sitting between them. CDR3 in amino acids: CASTPRGTGYTF. The DNA of the CDR3 is TGTGCCAGCACTCCCCGGGGGACCGGCTACACCTTC.

This clonotype was recorded only once. A much larger clone sits a single nucleotide away, making a read error possible. The V and J genes are TRBV6-5 and TRBJ2-2, with D possibly being TRBD1 (5 bases). The CDR3 loop spans 14 amino acids. The V and J ends lost 5 bases and 1 base respectively, with 8 bases between them. The germline V gene encodes CDR1 MNHEY and CDR2 SVGAGI. The CDR3: CASSQGMNTGELFF. The CDR3 coding sequence is TGTGCCAGCAGTCAGGGCATGAACACCGGGGAGCTGTTTTTT.

This clonotype was detected many times. The CDR3 here is CASSWGTADPTTNEKLFF. CDR3 nucleotide sequence: TGTGCCAGCAGCTGGGGGACAGCCGACCCCACAACTAATGAAAAACTGTTTTTT. The chain carries TRBV5-6 and TRBJ1-4; TRBD1 matches at 7 bases. After removal of 3 bases from V and 0 bases from J, the junction contained 11 bases not matched to a gene. This CDR3 comprises 18 residues. Per the germline V gene, CDR1 is SGHDT and CDR2 is YYEEEE.

The chain recombines TRBV5-4 with TRBJ1-1; tentatively, D is TRBD1 (6 bases). The CDR3 is 14 residues long. Trimming pared 4 bases from V and 1 base from J, leaving 11 bases between. CDR1 and CDR2 (germline): SGHNT, YYREEE (reference sequence). The CDR3 nucleotides are TGTGCCAGCAGCGCTACAGGGCCGAACACTGAAGCTTTCTTT. Residues: CASSATGPNTEAFF.

This clonotype was recorded a few times. As DNA, the CDR3 is TGTGCCATCAGTGCTCGACTAGCCGTCACAGATACGCAGTATTTT. Translated, it gives CAISARLAVTDTQYF. V is TRBV10-3 and J is TRBJ2-3; TRBD2 agrees at 7 bases. The germline V gene encodes CDR1 ENHRY and CDR2 SYGVKD. The CDR3 is made up of 15 amino acids. The V gene end was trimmed by 4 bases and the J gene end by 2 bases; junction bases not matched to a gene: 6.

The chain couples TRBV27 to TRBJ2-1; D may be TRBD1 or TRBD2 (6 bases each). V was cut by 5 bases and J by 5 bases, with 19 bases left in between. This CDR3 spans 16 amino acids. The germline V gene encodes CDR1 MNHEY and CDR2 SMNVEV (reference sequence). The CDR3 is CASSLVGVGGHNEQFF. The CDR3 bases are TGTGCCAGCAGTCTCGTAGGGGTGGGGGGCCACAATGAGCAGTTCTTC.

The chain uses TRBV19 and TRBJ2-5, with TRBD1 matching over 8 bases. The J segment lost 2 bases and the V segment lost 7 bases, leaving 6 bases of the junction unmatched. The CDR3 has 14 residues. Germline V lookup: CDR1 LNHDA, CDR2 SQIVND (reference sequence). CDR3 in DNA: TGTGCCAGTACCCCGGGACAGGCTCAAGAGACCCAGTACTTC. This codes for CASTPGQAQETQYF.

The chain has TRBV5-1 and TRBJ2-2, with TRBD2 matching over 9 bases. The junction had 21 bases not matched to a gene; V was cut back by 5 bases and J by 1 base. Germline CDR1 SGHRS, CDR2 YFSETQ. The CDR3 has 21 amino acids. CDR3 in amino acids: CASRRRLSGGPSNVNTGELFF. Here the CDR3 DNA reads TGCGCCAGCAGACGCCGGCTTAGCGGGGGCCCTTCTAATGTGAACACCGGGGAGCTGTTTTTT.

This chain joins TRBV18 and TRBJ2-3; 7 nucleotides agree with TRBD2. The CDR3 is 15 residues long. The J segment lost 9 bases and the V segment lost 3 bases, leaving 12 bases of the junction unmatched. CDR1 is KGHSH, CDR2 LQKENI, per germline. The CDR3: CASSPASGVRGTQYF. For the CDR3, the DNA is TGTGCCAGCTCACCGGCCAGCGGGGTCCGGGGGACGCAGTATTTT. Full variable domain (outside the CDR3, taken from reference TRBV18 and TRBJ2-3): NAGVMQNPRHLVRRRGQEARLRCSPMKGHSHVYWYRQLPEEGLKFMVYLQKENIIDESGMPKERFSAEFPKEGPSILRIQQVVRGDSAAYFCASSPASGVRGTQYFGPGTRLTVL.

This chain joins TRBV7-9 and TRBJ2-1, with 7 bases lining up with TRBD2. The CDR3 sequence is 17 residues long. Germline V CDR1 and CDR2: SEHNR, FQNEAQ (reference sequence). The J segment lost 0 bases and the V segment lost 7 bases, leaving 12 bases of the junction unmatched. CDR3 sequence: CASMSGASSSSYNEQFF. For the CDR3, the DNA is TGTGCCAGCATGAGCGGGGCATCCTCAAGCTCCTACAATGAGCAGTTCTTC.

This sequence joins TRBV29-1 and TRBJ1-4, with a weak D call TRBD1 (6 bases). Looked up from germline, CDR1 is SQVTM and CDR2 is ANQGSEA. V gave up 7 bases and J gave up 6 bases, with 12 bases separating them. The CDR3 covers 12 residues. The CDR3 DNA follows: TGCAGCGCCCTCGCAGGGGATGAAAAACTGTTTTTT. It is translated as CSALAGDEKLFF. Together with reference TRBV29-1 and TRBJ1-4, the CDR3 gives the full variable domain: SAVISQKPSRDICQRGTSLTIQCQVDSQVTMMFWYRQQPGQSLTLIATANQGSEATYESGFVIDKFPISRPNLTFSTLTVSNMSPEDSSIYLCSALAGDEKLFFGSGTQLSVL.

This rearrangement joins TRBV6-5 to TRBJ1-6; possible D gene TRBD1, 5 bases. V was cut by 0 bases and J by 10 bases, with 13 bases left in between. The CDR3 consists of 15 residues. The germline V gene encodes CDR1 MNHEY and CDR2 SVGAGI. The CDR3 reads CASSYSGGDGSPLHF. The CDR3 region has the DNA TGTGCCAGCAGTTACTCTGGAGGGGATGGGTCACCCCTCCACTTT.

The genes are TRBV5-6 and TRBJ2-7; no clear D gene. Germline-derived CDR1 and CDR2 are SGHDT and YYEEEE. Deletions cut 4 bases from V and 2 bases from J, with 13 bases between. The CDR3 sequence is 14 residues long. The CDR3 nucleotides are TGTGCCAGCAGCAACCCACCCCATACCTACGAGCAGTACGTC. Its translation: CASSNPPHTYEQYV.

The rearrangement uses TRBV12-3 or TRBV12-4 and TRBJ2-2, with D tentatively TRBD2 (6 bases). The V gene lost 1 base and the J gene lost 5 bases, with 14 bases spanning the gap. The CDR3 has 16 residues. The CDR3 sequence: CASSLVVSGLTGELFF. The DNA for the CDR3 is TGTGCCAGCAGTTTAGTGGTCAGCGGGCTTACCGGGGAGCTGTTTTTT.